A single sample gave rise to the 30 T cell receptor beta chains below, sequenced in a study of blood T cell repertoires in COVID-19. Assay used: immunoSEQ multiplex PCR; TCRdb lists only in-frame clones, some missing. The profile shows about 110,000 clones, 83% of them singletons. Sequenced input: peripheral blood. These receptors were taken from a woman aged 55-69 years with acute or convalescent COVID-19.

This sequence joins TRBV5-1 and TRBJ1-1; tentative D call: TRBD1 (6 bases). Trimming pared 3 bases from V and 4 bases from J, leaving 16 bases between. Germline CDR1 SGHRS, CDR2 YFSETQ. The CDR3 spans 15 residues. The CDR3 spells CASSSQGTGRTEAFF. Written as DNA, the CDR3 is TGCGCCAGCAGCTCACAGGGAACAGGTCGCACTGAAGCTTTCTTT. The full variable domain, rest sourced from reference TRBV5-1 and TRBJ1-1, is KAGVTQTPRYLIKTRGQQVTLSCSPISGHRSVSWYQQTPGQGLQFLFEYFSETQRNKGNFPGRFSGRQFSNSRSEMNVSTLELGDSALYLCASSSQGTGRTEAFFGQGTRLTVV.

The V gene is TRBV20-1, the J gene TRBJ2-3, with a weak D call TRBD1 (6 bases). The CDR3 loop spans 13 amino acids. Germline loops: CDR1 DFQATT, CDR2 SNEGSKA (reference sequence). V lost 3 bases, J lost 4 bases, and 11 bases lay in between. For the CDR3, the DNA is TGCAGTGCTAGTAGGACAGCTGCAGATACGCAGTATTTT. Translating gives CSASRTAADTQYF.

CDR3 in amino acids: CASSEPGGTVGSPPYNSPLHF. The CDR3 DNA reads TGTGCCAGCAGCGAGCCGGGCGGGACAGTTGGAAGTCCCCCCTATAATTCACCCCTCCACTTT. The genes are TRBV9 and TRBJ1-6; TRBD1 aligns across 7 bases. The trim removed 3 bases at V and 2 bases at J, leaving 20 bases unmatched. In germline, CDR1 is SGDLS, CDR2 YYNGEE. The CDR3 consists of 21 residues. The full variable domain, rest sourced from reference TRBV9 and TRBJ1-6, is DSGVTQTPKHLITATGQRVTLRCSPRSGDLSVYWYQQSLDQGLQFLIQYYNGEERAKGNILERFSAQQFPDLHSELNLSSLELGDSALYFCASSEPGGTVGSPPYNSPLHFGNGTRLTVT.

The J gene is TRBJ1-6, the V gene TRBV28; 8 bases align to TRBD1. CDR3 length: 16 residues. Germline lookup yields CDR1 MDHEN and CDR2 SYDVKM. The V gene end was trimmed by 8 bases and the J gene end by 3 bases; junction bases not matched to a gene: 9. CDR3 coding DNA: TGTGCCAGCGTCGACCAGGGGGCGGTCTATAATTCACCCCTCCACTTT. Its protein product is CASVDQGAVYNSPLHF.

This clone was observed a few times. The CDR3 sequence is CASSLPEGQPQHF. CDR3 nucleotides: TGCGCCAGCAGTCTACCGGAGGGTCAGCCCCAGCATTTT. V and J are TRBV10-2 and TRBJ1-5; D unclear. Trimming took off 5 bases at V and 6 bases at J, with 11 bases between the two ends. Per germline, CDR1 WSHSY and CDR2 SAAADI. CDR3 length: 13 amino acids.

The genes are TRBV7-9 and TRBJ1-1; TRBD1 matches 7 bases. The CDR3 loop spans 13 amino acids. After removal of 1 base from V and 11 bases from J, the junction contained 7 bases not matched to a gene. Germline CDR1 is SEHNR and CDR2 is FQNEAQ (reference sequence). The CDR3 reads CASSLEGARWAFF. The CDR3, as DNA: TGTGCCAGCAGCTTAGAGGGGGCGCGGTGGGCTTTCTTT.

The V and J genes are TRBV5-4 and TRBJ2-5; D not resolved. Between the trimmed V and J ends, which lost 4 bases and 3 bases, there was a span of 10 bases. Germline V lookup: CDR1 SGHNT, CDR2 YYREEE (reference sequence). This CDR3 contains 13 residues. The CDR3 here is CASSLSREETQYF. CDR3 coding DNA: TGTGCCAGCAGCCTATCTCGAGAAGAGACCCAGTACTTC.

The V and J genes are TRBV4-3 and TRBJ1-2, with 11 nucleotides matching TRBD1. The CDR3 has 14 amino acids. CDR1 is LGHNA, CDR2 YSLEER, per germline. Trimming took 4 bases from V and 7 from J; bases not matched to a gene: 5. The CDR3 nucleotides are TGCGCCAGCAGCCGTGGACAGGGGGCTGGTGGCTACACCTTC. This codes for CASSRGQGAGGYTF.

CDR3 nucleotide sequence: TGCGCCAGCAGCCAAGATCGAACCCAGGGGGACTATGGCTACACCTTC. Protein: CASSQDRTQGDYGYTF. This rearrangement joins TRBV4-3 to TRBJ1-2, with 7 bases identical to TRBD1. From germline, CDR1 is LGHNA and CDR2 YSLEER. V was pared by 0 bases and J by 3 bases, with 7 bases of the junction left unmatched. CDR3 length: 16 amino acids.

This sequence joins TRBV15 and TRBJ2-7; D perhaps matches TRBD2 (5 bases). Trimming took off 7 bases at V and 6 bases at J, with 22 bases between the two ends. Germline CDR1 and CDR2: LNHNV and YYDKDF (reference sequence). The CDR3 is made up of 15 amino acids. CDR3 DNA sequence: TGTGCCACCAAGAGTGCCGGGATCCTGGGTTCCGAGCAGTACTTC. This translates into CATKSAGILGSEQYF.

In this sample, this clone turned up once. The chain uses TRBV27 and TRBJ1-4; 8 nucleotides match TRBD1. V lost 5 bases and J lost 4; bases outside the gene matches: 6. The CDR3 length is 15 residues. Germline CDR1 MNHEY, CDR2 SMNVEV (reference sequence). Here the CDR3 reads CASSRWTGFNEKLFF. Here the CDR3 DNA reads TGTGCCAGCAGTCGCTGGACAGGGTTTAATGAAAAACTGTTTTTT.

This rearrangement joins TRBV4-3 to TRBJ2-2; weak D call: TRBD1 (5 bases). There are 16 residues in the CDR3. V was shortened by 0 bases and J by 5 bases, with 13 bases between the two germline ends. Germline V CDR1 and CDR2: LGHNA, YSLEER. The CDR3 DNA is TGCGCCAGCAGCCAAGATCCCCAGGGTAGGACCGGGGAGCTGTTTTTT. Protein product: CASSQDPQGRTGELFF.

This clone has only one observation. V gene TRBV6-6 combines with J gene TRBJ1-6, with D uncertain. Trimming stripped 5 bases from V and 9 bases from J, with 14 bases between. The germline gives CDR1 MNHNY, CDR2 SVGAGI (reference sequence). The CDR3 length is 14 residues. CDR3 bases: TGTGCCAGCAGTCCATGGGGAGAAGGTTCACCCCTCCACTTT. Translating gives CASSPWGEGSPLHF.

The chain joins TRBV7-8 to TRBJ1-2, with D possibly matching TRBD1 (5 bases). Germline assignment: CDR1 SGHVS and CDR2 FQNEAQ. The CDR3 totals 17 residues. Between the trimmed V and J ends, which lost 2 bases and 7 bases, there was a span of 23 bases. The CDR3 nucleotides read TGTGCCAGCAGCTTAACACCGCGAACAGGCTTGCTTCTTGGCTACACCTTC. Protein: CASSLTPRTGLLLGYTF.

The table lists this clone with a few counts. This chain links TRBV28 with TRBJ2-2, with D maybe TRBD2 (6 bases). The V and J ends lost 3 bases and 6 bases respectively, with 14 bases between them. The CDR3 is 15 residues long. Per germline, CDR1 MDHEN and CDR2 SYDVKM. The CDR3 DNA follows: TGTGCCAGCAGTTTGGCGGGACTCCAAGCCGGGGAGCTGTTTTTT. This gives the protein CASSLAGLQAGELFF.

This sequence joins TRBV29-1 and TRBJ2-3, with D perhaps TRBD1 (5 bases). Trimming left V 7 bases short and J 2 bases short, with 13 bases between. Germline V lookup: CDR1 SQVTM, CDR2 ANQGSEA. This CDR3 is 13 amino acids long. CDR3 amino acids: CSAEATDTDTQYF. CDR3 DNA: TGCAGCGCCGAAGCGACAGACACAGATACGCAGTATTTT.

The rearrangement joins TRBV4-3 to TRBJ2-1; 8 positions match TRBD2. The CDR3 is 17 residues long. J lost 7 bases, V lost 0 bases, and 11 bases had no gene match. Germline V CDR1 and CDR2: LGHNA, YSLEER. The CDR3 DNA is TGCGCCAGCAGCCAAGATCTGACTAGCGTGTCAAGAAATGAGCAGTTCTTC. Amino acids: CASSQDLTSVSRNEQFF.

The chain couples TRBV7-3 to TRBJ1-1; D not certain. Germline V lookup: CDR1 SGHTA, CDR2 FQGTGA. The V end lost 5 bases, the J end lost 3 bases, and 10 bases lay between the germline ends. This CDR3 comprises 13 residues. This CDR3 is CASSPGSHTEAFF. The CDR3 region has the DNA TGTGCCAGCAGCCCGGGGTCCCACACTGAAGCTTTCTTT.

This chain uses TRBV3-1 (or the pseudogene TRBV3-2) with TRBJ2-7, with 10 bases identical to TRBD2. Germline-derived CDR1 and CDR2 are LGHDT and YNNKEL (reference sequence). The CDR3 runs to 16 residues. After removal of 0 bases from V and 2 bases from J, the junction contained 4 bases not matched to a gene. CDR3 residues: CASSQEGAGGPYEQYF. CDR3 nucleotide sequence: TGTGCCAGCAGCCAAGAAGGAGCGGGGGGGCCCTACGAGCAGTACTTC.

This clone showed up just a few times. CDR3 nucleotides: TGTGTCACCCAGCGGGGGGCGAACACCGGGGAGCTGTTTTTT. Amino acids: CVTQRGANTGELFF. The chain recombines TRBV11-2 with TRBJ2-2, with 9 positions matching TRBD2. Germline CDR1 is SGHAT and CDR2 is FQNNGV. CDR3 length: 14 amino acids.

V is TRBV5-5 and J is TRBJ2-7; 14 nucleotides agree with TRBD2. V gave up 0 bases and J gave up 6 bases; unmatched junction bases: 5. The CDR3 totals 16 residues. Germline V CDR1 and CDR2: SGHKS, YYEKEE (reference sequence). CDR3 nucleotides: TGTGCCAGCAGCTTGGTAGGGACTAGCGGGAGATTCGAGCAGTACTTC. Protein sequence: CASSLVGTSGRFEQYF.

V gene TRBV20-1 combines with J gene TRBJ1-5; 7 nucleotides agree with TRBD1. Per germline, CDR1 DFQATT and CDR2 SNEGSKA (reference sequence). CDR3 length: 15 amino acids. V was pared by 4 bases and J by 2 bases, with 8 bases of the junction left unmatched. The chain's CDR3 is CSANEGALGNQPQHF. The CDR3 bases are TGCAGTGCTAATGAGGGGGCCCTGGGCAATCAGCCCCAGCATTTT.

The genes are TRBV19 and TRBJ2-1, with D perhaps matching TRBD2 (6 bases). The CDR3 covers 14 residues. Germline V gene sequence: CDR1 LNHDA, CDR2 SQIVND (reference sequence). The ends were cut back, 6 bases at V and 8 bases at J, with 17 bases in the middle. This chain's CDR3 is CASRRRDFAHEQFF. The CDR3 DNA follows: TGTGCCAGTAGGCGCCGGGACTTTGCCCATGAGCAGTTCTTC.

The genes are TRBV6-5 and TRBJ1-4; the match to TRBD1 covers 9 bases. V dropped 0 bases and J dropped 7; count of bases not matched to a gene: 3. The CDR3 loop spans 15 amino acids. In germline, CDR1 is MNHEY, CDR2 SVGAGI. CDR3 protein: CASSYSWDRAEKLFF. CDR3 sequence (DNA): TGTGCCAGCAGTTACTCGTGGGACAGGGCTGAAAAACTGTTTTTT.

This chain links TRBV7-2 with TRBJ1-2; 7 bases line up with TRBD1. Trimming cost V 4 bases and J 4 bases; bases outside gene matches: 0. This CDR3 region has 12 residues. Germline lookup yields CDR1 SGHTA and CDR2 FQGNSA. CDR3 protein: CASSSGGYGYTF. CDR3 DNA: TGTGCCAGCAGCTCAGGGGGCTATGGCTACACCTTC.

The chain links TRBV6-2 or TRBV6-3 to TRBJ2-2, with 11 bases lining up with TRBD1. The CDR3 loop spans 15 amino acids. J lost 4 bases, V lost 6 bases, and 4 bases had no gene match. The V gene's germline CDR1 is MNHEY and CDR2 SVGEGT. The CDR3 bases are TGTGCCAGCAGCCGCGGGACAGGGGGCACCGGGGAGCTGTTTTTT. It encodes CASSRGTGGTGELFF.

The V gene is TRBV2, the J gene TRBJ2-6; D is unresolved. Between the trimmed V and J ends, which lost 6 bases and 0 bases, there was a span of 6 bases. The CDR3 extends over 14 amino acids. The germline V gene has CDR1 SNHLY and CDR2 FYNNEI. The CDR3 protein is CASRQHSGANVLTF. CDR3 DNA: TGTGCCAGCAGACAGCACTCTGGGGCCAACGTCCTGACTTTC.

The gene calls are TRBV24-1 and TRBJ2-5; TRBD2 is a possible D gene (6 bases). This CDR3 is built from 14 residues. Trimming left V 3 bases short and J 5 bases short, with 12 bases between. Germline lookup yields CDR1 KGHDR and CDR2 SFDVKD. CDR3 sequence reads: CATSDVLGGETQYF. In nucleotides, the CDR3 is TGTGCCACCAGTGATGTTCTGGGGGGTGAGACCCAGTACTTC.

The chain uses TRBV4-3 and TRBJ2-7; tentative D call: TRBD2 (7 bases). CDR3 size: 13 residues. Germline loops: CDR1 LGHNA, CDR2 YSLEER. Trimming stripped 3 bases from V and 6 bases from J, with 12 bases between. The CDR3, as DNA: TGCGCCAGCAGCCAGTACAGGGAGGGCGAGCAGTACTTC. Translated, it gives CASSQYREGEQYF.

The chain links TRBV27 to TRBJ1-5; no firm D call. This CDR3 region has 14 residues. Germline CDR1 MNHEY, CDR2 SMNVEV (reference sequence). Trimming shortened V by 4 bases and J by 4 bases, and 11 bases separated the two germline ends. The CDR3 nucleotides read TGTGCCAGCAGTTCTACCCGTTCAAATCAGCCCCAGCATTTT. It is translated as CASSSTRSNQPQHF.